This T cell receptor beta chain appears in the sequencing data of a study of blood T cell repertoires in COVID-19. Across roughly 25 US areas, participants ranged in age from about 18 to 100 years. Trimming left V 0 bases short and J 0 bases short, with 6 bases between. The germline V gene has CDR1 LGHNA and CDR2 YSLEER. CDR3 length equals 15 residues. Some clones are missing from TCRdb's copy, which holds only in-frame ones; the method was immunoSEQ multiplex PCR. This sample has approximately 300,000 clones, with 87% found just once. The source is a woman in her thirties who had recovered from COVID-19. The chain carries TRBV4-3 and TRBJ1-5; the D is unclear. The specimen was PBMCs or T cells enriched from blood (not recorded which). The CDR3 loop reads CASSQDFGSNQPQHF. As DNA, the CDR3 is TGCGCCAGCAGCCAAGATTTCGGTAGCAATCAGCCCCAGCATTTT.